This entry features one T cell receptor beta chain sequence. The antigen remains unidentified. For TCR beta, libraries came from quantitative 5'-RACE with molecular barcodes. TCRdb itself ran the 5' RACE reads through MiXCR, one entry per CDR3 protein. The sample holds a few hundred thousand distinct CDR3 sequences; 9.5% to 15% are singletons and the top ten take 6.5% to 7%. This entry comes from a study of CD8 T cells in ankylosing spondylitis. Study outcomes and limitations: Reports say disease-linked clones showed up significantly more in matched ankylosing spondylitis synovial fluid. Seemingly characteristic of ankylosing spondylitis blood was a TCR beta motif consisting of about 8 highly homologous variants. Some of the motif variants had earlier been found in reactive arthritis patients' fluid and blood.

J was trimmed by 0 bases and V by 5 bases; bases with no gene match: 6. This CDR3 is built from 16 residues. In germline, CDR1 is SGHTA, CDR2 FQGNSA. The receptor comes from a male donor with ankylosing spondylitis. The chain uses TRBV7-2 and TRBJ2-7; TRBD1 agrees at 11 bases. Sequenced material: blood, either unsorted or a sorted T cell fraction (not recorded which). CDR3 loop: CASSPPGTGGSYEQYF. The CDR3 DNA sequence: TGTGCCAGCAGCCCCCCTGGGACAGGGGGCTCCTACGAGCAGTACTTC.